The rows below give T cell receptor beta chains drawn from one sample of a study of human thymus T cells. The table came from immunoSEQ multiplex PCR; TCRdb's copy has only in-frame clones and leaves some out. The sample holds some 120,000 clones, about 94% seen once. The sequenced sample was thymus tissue. Receptors were obtained from a boy in the first two years of life with a congenital heart defect but otherwise immunologically healthy. CDR3s include the opening cysteine and the closing phenylalanine or tryptophan. A D gene is named only where the DNA matches it firmly. For some rows the clone size is stated as once, few or many, or as a class when expanded; others skip it.

clone size: once; CDR3 length: 15; V gene: TRBV9; D gene: -; J gene: TRBJ2-2; CDR3 DNA: TGTGCCAGCAGCGTAGTCGCTGAGTCTCCCCGGGAGCTGTTTTTT; CDR3 protein: CASSVVAESPRELFF
clone size: -; CDR3 length: 14; V gene: TRBV15; D gene: TRBD2; J gene: TRBJ2-7; CDR3 DNA: TGTGCCACCAGCAGAGTGGGACTAGTTAACGAGCAGTACTTC; CDR3 protein: CATSRVGLVNEQYF
clone size: -; CDR3 length: 14; V gene: TRBV5-1; D gene: -; J gene: TRBJ2-4; CDR3 DNA: TGCGCCAGCAGCTTGAACAGCTCCAAAAACATTCAGTACTTC; CDR3 protein: CASSLNSSKNIQYF
clone size: -; CDR3 length: 16; V gene: TRBV7-8; D gene: -; J gene: TRBJ1-2; CDR3 DNA: TGTGCCAGCAGCCCGAATCTGGGGTTAGATAACTATGGCTACACCTTC; CDR3 protein: CASSPNLGLDNYGYTF
clone size: -; CDR3 length: 14; V gene: TRBV13; D gene: TRBD1; J gene: TRBJ1-2; CDR3 DNA: TGTGCCAGCAGCAGTTGGACAGGGTCCTACGGCTACACCTTC; CDR3 protein: CASSSWTGSYGYTF
clone size: once; CDR3 length: 17; V gene: TRBV5-4; D gene: -; J gene: TRBJ2-4; CDR3 DNA: TGTGCCAGCAGCTTGGTAGGAGGGGTTTGGAGAAAGGACATTCAGTACTTC; CDR3 protein: CASSLVGGVWRKDIQYF
clone size: once; CDR3 length: 15; V gene: TRBV15; D gene: -; J gene: TRBJ1-3; CDR3 DNA: TGTGCCACCAGCAGAGATAGAAGCTCTGGAAACACCATATATTTT; CDR3 protein: CATSRDRSSGNTIYF
clone size: once; CDR3 length: 16; V gene: TRBV4-1; D gene: TRBD1; J gene: TRBJ1-1; CDR3 DNA: TGCGCCAGCAGCCCCCACGCCGGACAGGGGGCGACTGAAGCTTTCTTT; CDR3 protein: CASSPHAGQGATEAFF
clone size: -; CDR3 length: 14; V gene: TRBV27; D gene: TRBD1; J gene: TRBJ1-2; CDR3 DNA: TGTGCCACCCTACCCTCGGGACAGGGGTATGGCTACACCTTC; CDR3 protein: CATLPSGQGYGYTF
clone size: -; CDR3 length: 14; V gene: TRBV27; D gene: TRBD2; J gene: TRBJ2-5; CDR3 DNA: TGTGCCAGCGGTGATGTAGCGGGGCCCCGGTCCCAGTACTTC; CDR3 protein: CASGDVAGPRSQYF
clone size: -; CDR3 length: 13; V gene: TRBV7-9; D gene: -; J gene: TRBJ1-2; CDR3 DNA: TGTGCCAGCAGCTTAGGAGGAGTTCCGGGCTACACCTTC; CDR3 protein: CASSLGGVPGYTF
clone size: -; CDR3 length: 13; V gene: TRBV6-1; D gene: -; J gene: TRBJ2-3; CDR3 DNA: TGTGCCAGCAGGGTTAGGGGCCGAAATACGCAGTATTTT; CDR3 protein: CASRVRGRNTQYF
clone size: -; CDR3 length: 16; V gene: TRBV28; D gene: TRBD1; J gene: TRBJ1-3; CDR3 DNA: TGTGCCAGCAGTCACGGACAGGACGCTCTTGGAAACACCATATATTTT; CDR3 protein: CASSHGQDALGNTIYF
clone size: few; CDR3 length: 13; V gene: TRBV13; D gene: TRBD1; J gene: TRBJ1-1; CDR3 DNA: TGTGCCAGCAGCCCAGGACAGGGGCAGCGAGCTTTCTTT; CDR3 protein: CASSPGQGQRAFF
clone size: -; CDR3 length: 17; V gene: TRBV12-5; D gene: -; J gene: TRBJ1-2; CDR3 DNA: TGTGCTAGTGGTTTGGTTCTGACAGGTAGGGGGGACTATGGCTACACCTTC; CDR3 protein: CASGLVLTGRGDYGYTF
clone size: -; CDR3 length: 15; V gene: TRBV7-6; D gene: TRBD1; J gene: TRBJ2-3; CDR3 DNA: TGTGCCAGCAGCTTTGACAGGGCCCGCACAGATACGCAGTATTTT; CDR3 protein: CASSFDRARTDTQYF
clone size: -; CDR3 length: 16; V gene: TRBV7-9; D gene: -; J gene: TRBJ1-1; CDR3 DNA: TGTGCCAGCAGCCTAAGTGGGTCCTTGGTGGGTACTGAAGCTTTCTTT; CDR3 protein: CASSLSGSLVGTEAFF
clone size: -; CDR3 length: 14; V gene: TRBV19; D gene: -; J gene: TRBJ1-4; CDR3 DNA: TGTGCCAGTAGTATAGGAAGAACTAATGAAAAACTGTTTTTT; CDR3 protein: CASSIGRTNEKLFF
clone size: -; CDR3 length: 14; V gene: TRBV7-9; D gene: -; J gene: TRBJ2-7; CDR3 DNA: TGTGCCAGCAGCGGGAGGGACAGCCCCTACGAGCAGTACTTC; CDR3 protein: CASSGRDSPYEQYF
clone size: once; CDR3 length: 16; V gene: TRBV7-2; D gene: -; J gene: TRBJ2-3; CDR3 DNA: TGTGCCAGCAGCCCATCAGTAGGCAGGGCAGAAGATACGCAGTATTTT; CDR3 protein: CASSPSVGRAEDTQYF
clone size: -; CDR3 length: 18; V gene: TRBV7-8; D gene: -; J gene: TRBJ2-3; CDR3 DNA: TGTGCCAGCAGCCCTGGTCGATATGAAGGGATCATCGCAGATACGCAGTATTTT; CDR3 protein: CASSPGRYEGIIADTQYF
clone size: -; CDR3 length: 18; V gene: TRBV7-9; D gene: -; J gene: TRBJ2-3; CDR3 DNA: TGTGCCAGCAGCTTAGTCGGGTGGGGGGCCTACGGCGCAGATACGCAGTATTTT; CDR3 protein: CASSLVGWGAYGADTQYF
clone size: -; CDR3 length: 16; V gene: TRBV15; D gene: TRBD2; J gene: TRBJ2-3; CDR3 DNA: TGTGCCACCAGCAGCCTAGCGGGGGGACCCACAGATACGCAGTATTTT; CDR3 protein: CATSSLAGGPTDTQYF
clone size: -; CDR3 length: 18; V gene: TRBV13; D gene: TRBD1; J gene: TRBJ1-2; CDR3 DNA: TGTGCCAGCAGCTTAGTGGGATACTACAGGGGGCCTCGGTATGGCTACACCTTC; CDR3 protein: CASSLVGYYRGPRYGYTF
clone size: -; CDR3 length: 15; V gene: TRBV5-4; D gene: TRBD1; J gene: TRBJ1-1; CDR3 DNA: TGTGCCAGCAGCTTCGGACAGGGGATGAACACTGAAGCTTTCTTT; CDR3 protein: CASSFGQGMNTEAFF
clone size: -; CDR3 length: 15; V gene: TRBV4-3; D gene: -; J gene: TRBJ1-1; CDR3 DNA: TGCGCCAGCAGCCTTTCCCGGACGTTGAACACTGAAGCTTTCTTT; CDR3 protein: CASSLSRTLNTEAFF